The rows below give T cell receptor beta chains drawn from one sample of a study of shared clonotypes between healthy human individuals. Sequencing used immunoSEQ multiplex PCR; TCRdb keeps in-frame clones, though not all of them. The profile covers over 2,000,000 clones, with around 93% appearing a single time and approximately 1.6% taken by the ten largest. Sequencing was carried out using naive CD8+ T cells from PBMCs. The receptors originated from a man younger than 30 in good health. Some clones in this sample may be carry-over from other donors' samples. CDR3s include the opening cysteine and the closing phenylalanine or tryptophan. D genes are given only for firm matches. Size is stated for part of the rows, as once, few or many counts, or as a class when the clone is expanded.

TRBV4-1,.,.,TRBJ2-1,CASSQGQFSYNEQFF,TGCGCCAGCAGCCAAGGACAGTTCTCCTACAATGAGCAGTTCTTC
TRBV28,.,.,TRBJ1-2,CATLGPETYGYTF,TGTGCCACCTTAGGACCGGAAACGTATGGCTACACCTTC
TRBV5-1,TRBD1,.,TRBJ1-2,CASSSWDSIMDGYTF,TGCGCCAGCAGCTCGTGGGACAGTATTATGGATGGCTACACCTTC
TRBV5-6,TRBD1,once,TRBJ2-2,CASSAPGQHLTGELFF,TGTGCCAGCAGCGCCCCGGGACAGCATCTCACCGGGGAGCTGTTTTTT
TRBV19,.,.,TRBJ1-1,CASSRDSGNTEAFF,TGTGCCAGTAGTCGAGACAGCGGAAACACTGAAGCTTTCTTT
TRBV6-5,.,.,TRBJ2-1,CASSPDWSSYNEQFF,TGTGCCAGCAGTCCGGACTGGAGCTCCTACAATGAGCAGTTCTTC
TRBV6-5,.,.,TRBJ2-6,CASSYYSGANVLTF,TGTGCCAGCAGTTACTACTCTGGGGCCAACGTCCTGACTTTC
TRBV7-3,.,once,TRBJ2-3,CASSLEGRHLRQYF,TGTGCCAGCAGCTTAGAAGGGCGGCATCTTCGACAGTATTTT
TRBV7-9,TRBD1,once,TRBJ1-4,CASSLIQGAWANEKLFF,TGTGCCAGCAGCTTAATCCAGGGGGCATGGGCGAATGAAAAACTGTTTTTT
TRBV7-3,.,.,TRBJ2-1,CASSLGSSEQFF,TGTGCCAGCAGCCTAGGGTCGAGTGAGCAGTTCTTC
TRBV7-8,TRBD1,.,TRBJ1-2,CASSPNKQGALGYTF,TGTGCCAGCAGCCCAAACAAACAGGGGGCGCTTGGCTACACCTTC
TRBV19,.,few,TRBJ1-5,CASRTVLNQPQHF,TGTGCCAGTAGGACAGTCCTCAATCAGCCCCAGCATTTT
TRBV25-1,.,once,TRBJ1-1,CASSELPPRSEAFF,TGTGCCAGCAGTGAATTACCTCCCCGTTCTGAAGCTTTCTTT
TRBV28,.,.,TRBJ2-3,CASSGGITDTQYF,TGTGCCAGCTCGGGTGGGATCACAGATACGCAGTATTTT
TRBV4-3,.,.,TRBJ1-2,CASSQDWSPDGRYGYTF,TGCGCCAGCAGCCAAGATTGGAGTCCGGATGGTCGGTATGGCTACACCTTC
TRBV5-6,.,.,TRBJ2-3,CASSLPPGRTYPDTQYF,TGTGCCAGCAGCTTGCCTCCGGGGCGAACATATCCAGATACGCAGTATTTT
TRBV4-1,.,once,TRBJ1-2,CASSQLDMYGYTF,TGCGCCAGCAGCCAATTAGACATGTATGGCTACACCTTC
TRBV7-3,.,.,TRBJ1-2,CASSTTHGPQHRGYTF,TGTGCCAGCAGCACCACCCACGGTCCCCAGCATCGGGGCTACACCTTC
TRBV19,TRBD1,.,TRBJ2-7,CASSIRDRGGEQYF,TGTGCCAGTAGCATCCGGGACAGGGGAGGCGAGCAGTACTTC
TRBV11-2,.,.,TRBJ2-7,CASSLGPSYEQYF,TGTGCCAGCAGCTTAGGGCCCAGCTACGAGCAGTACTTC
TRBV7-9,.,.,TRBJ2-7,CASRGILSYEQYF,TGTGCCAGCAGGGGGATACTCTCCTACGAGCAGTACTTC
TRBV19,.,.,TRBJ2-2,CASSMWDLNTGELFF,TGTGCCAGTAGTATGTGGGACCTAAACACCGGGGAGCTGTTTTTT
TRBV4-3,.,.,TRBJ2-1,CASSSRGSYNEQFF,TGCGCCAGCAGCTCACGGGGGTCCTACAATGAGCAGTTCTTC
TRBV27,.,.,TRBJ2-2,CASSLGGPGELFF,TGTGCCAGCAGCCTCGGGGGCCCCGGGGAGCTGTTTTTT
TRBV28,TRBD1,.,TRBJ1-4,CASSFGTGAQSHEKLFF,TGTGCCAGCAGTTTCGGGACAGGGGCCCAAAGTCATGAAAAACTGTTTTTT
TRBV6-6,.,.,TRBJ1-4,CASSSPTPATNEKLFF,TGTGCCAGCAGTTCACCCACACCCGCAACTAATGAAAAACTGTTTTTT
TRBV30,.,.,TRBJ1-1,CAWSVGVVAEAFF,TGTGCCTGGAGTGTTGGGGTAGTGGCTGAAGCTTTCTTT
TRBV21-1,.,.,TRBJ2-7,CASSNLRWAGSYSYEQYF,TGTGCCAGCAGCAATCTTCGTTGGGCCGGGAGCTATTCCTACGAGCAGTACTTC
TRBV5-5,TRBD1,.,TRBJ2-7,CASSLDRGSYEQYF,TGTGCCAGCAGCTTGGACAGGGGATCCTACGAGCAGTACTTC
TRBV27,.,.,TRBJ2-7,CASNPGVGEQYF,TGTGCCAGCAATCCAGGGGTCGGTGAGCAGTACTTC
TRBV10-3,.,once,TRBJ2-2,CAISGRGTNTGELFF,TGTGCCATCAGTGGAAGAGGAACGAACACCGGGGAGCTGTTTTTT
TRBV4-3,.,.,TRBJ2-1,CASSQGTYSYNEQFF,TGCGCCAGCAGCCAAGGCACCTACTCCTACAATGAGCAGTTCTTC
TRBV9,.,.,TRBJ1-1,CASSGGDTEAFF,TGTGCCAGCAGCGGGGGGGACACTGAAGCTTTCTTT
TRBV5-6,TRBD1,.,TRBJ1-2,CASSPLTGGFDGYTF,TGTGCCAGCAGCCCCCTGACAGGGGGCTTTGATGGCTACACCTTC
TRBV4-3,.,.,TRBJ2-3,CASSQGFAGPTDTQYF,TGCGCCAGCAGCCAAGGTTTTGCGGGACCCACAGATACGCAGTATTTT
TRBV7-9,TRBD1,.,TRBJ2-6,CASSLGFGTGLSGANVLTF,TGTGCCAGCAGCTTAGGATTTGGGACAGGGCTCTCTGGGGCCAACGTCCTGACTTTC
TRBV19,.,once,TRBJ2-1,CASQGDYNEQFF,TGTGCCTCTCAGGGAGACTACAATGAGCAGTTCTTC
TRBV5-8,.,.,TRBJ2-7,CASSLYAGWVYEQYF,TGTGCCAGCAGCTTGTATGCAGGTTGGGTGTACGAGCAGTACTTC
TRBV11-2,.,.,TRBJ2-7,CASSLELAGHEQYF,TGTGCCAGCAGCTTAGAACTCGCCGGGCACGAGCAGTACTTC
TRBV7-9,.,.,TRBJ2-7,CASTIGRREQYF,TGTGCCAGCACCATCGGTAGGCGCGAGCAGTACTTC
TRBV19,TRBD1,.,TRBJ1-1,CASLGQGGMNTEAFF,TGTGCCAGTTTGGGACAGGGTGGGATGAACACTGAAGCTTTCTTT
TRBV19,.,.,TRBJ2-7,CASTDTRMSYEQYF,TGTGCCAGTACGGACACGCGAATGTCCTACGAGCAGTACTTC
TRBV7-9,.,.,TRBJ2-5,CASSQVQIQETQYF,TGTGCCAGCAGCCAAGTACAGATTCAAGAGACCCAGTACTTC
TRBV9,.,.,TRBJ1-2,CASSGHNYGYTF,TGTGCCAGCAGCGGGCATAACTATGGCTACACCTTC
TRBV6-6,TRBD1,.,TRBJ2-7,CASSYSGTGRYEQYF,TGTGCCAGCAGTTACTCCGGGACAGGTCGTTACGAGCAGTACTTC
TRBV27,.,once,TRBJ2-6,CASSLRSSGANVLTF,TGTGCCAGCAGTTTAAGGAGCTCTGGGGCCAACGTCCTGACTTTC
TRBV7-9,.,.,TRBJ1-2,CASSLGRVYGYTF,TGTGCCAGCAGCTTAGGACGGGTCTATGGCTACACCTTC
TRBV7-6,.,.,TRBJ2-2,CASETDTGELFF,TGTGCCAGCGAAACTGACACCGGGGAGCTGTTTTTT
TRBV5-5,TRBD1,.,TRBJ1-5,CASSQDRGMGRPQHF,TGTGCCAGCAGCCAGGACAGGGGGATGGGTCGGCCCCAGCATTTT
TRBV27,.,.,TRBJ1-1,CASSLRGTNTEAFF,TGTGCCAGCAGTTTAAGGGGAACGAACACTGAAGCTTTCTTT
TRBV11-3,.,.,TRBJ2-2,CASSFAGPWGGELFF,TGTGCCAGCAGCTTTGCGGGACCCTGGGGCGGGGAGCTGTTTTTT
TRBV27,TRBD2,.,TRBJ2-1,CASSSGGLAGDNNEQFF,TGTGCCAGCAGCTCGGGCGGACTAGCGGGAGATAACAATGAGCAGTTCTTC